The 26 T cell receptor beta chains in this list originate from one sample, sequenced in a study of cytotoxic CD8 clonotypes in ibrutinib-treated CLL. Clones were sequenced by immunoSEQ multiplex PCR, and TCRdb holds only the in-frame ones, with some missing. The sample consists of about 300,000 clones, approximately 76% of them appearing once. Here the sequenced sample was PBMCs, taken at disease progression, from a patient treated with ibrutinib. The origin of the receptors is a human donor with chronic lymphocytic leukemia.

This chain joins TRBV7-2 and TRBJ1-2, with D possibly being TRBD1 (5 bases). With 0 bases removed from V and 3 bases from J, the gap between germline ends came to 11 bases. In germline, CDR1 is SGHTA, CDR2 FQGNSA. The CDR3 sequence is 15 residues long. CDR3 in amino acids: CASSLAAGGYYGYTF. CDR3 DNA sequence: TGTGCCAGCAGCTTAGCGGCCGGGGGATACTATGGCTACACCTTC.

The CDR3 sequence: CASSARGGTEAFF. CDR3 bases: TGTGCCAGCTCAGCCAGGGGGGGCACTGAAGCTTTCTTT. The chain joins TRBV18 to TRBJ1-1, with 7 bases aligning to TRBD1. J was trimmed by 4 bases and V by 5 bases; bases with no gene match: 4. CDR1 KGHSH and CDR2 LQKENI come from the germline V gene. This CDR3 is 13 amino acids long. The variable domain in full, with the rest retrieved from reference TRBV18 and TRBJ1-1, is NAGVMQNPRHLVRRRGQEARLRCSPMKGHSHVYWYRQLPEEGLKFMVYLQKENIIDESGMPKERFSAEFPKEGPSILRIQQVVRGDSAAYFCASSARGGTEAFFGQGTRLTVV.

This clone has a handful of counts. V gene TRBV9 combines with J gene TRBJ2-6; a weak D match, TRBD2 (6 bases). The CDR3 runs to 14 residues. Germline V gene lookup returns CDR1 SGDLS and CDR2 YYNGEE. V was pared by 7 bases and J by 4 bases, with 12 bases between. This CDR3 is CASEEGLGANVLTF. In DNA form, the CDR3 reads TGTGCCAGCGAGGAGGGCCTCGGGGCCAACGTCCTGACTTTC.

V and J are TRBV28 and TRBJ1-2, with TRBD1 identical over 8 bases. The length of the CDR3 is 15 residues. V shed 5 bases, J shed 6 bases, and the junction held 11 bases outside the gene matches. Germline V gene sequence: CDR1 MDHEN, CDR2 SYDVKM. Here the CDR3 DNA reads TGTGCCAGCAGTCCCCGGACAGGGCTAATCAATGGCTACACCTTC. Translating it yields CASSPRTGLINGYTF.

J is TRBJ1-1 and V is TRBV14, with a possible D match to TRBD1 (6 bases). Germline V gene lookup returns CDR1 SGHDN and CDR2 FVKESK. Trimming removed 0 bases from V and 3 bases from J, with 20 bases in between. This CDR3 has 18 amino acids. CDR3 nucleotides: TGTGCCAGCAGCCAAGAATTCTGGGCCAGGGGAGGCGACACTGAAGCTTTCTTT. This encodes CASSQEFWARGGDTEAFF.

The J gene is TRBJ2-3, the V gene TRBV11-2, with TRBD2 identical over 13 bases. The ends lost 0 bases at V and 6 bases at J; junction bases unmatched: 9. CDR1 and CDR2 from the germline V gene are SGHAT and FQNNGV. The CDR3 covers 18 residues. In DNA form, the CDR3 reads TGTGCCAGCAGCTTAGAGGGGACTAGCGGGATCTTTACTGATACGCAGTATTTT. Encoded protein: CASSLEGTSGIFTDTQYF. Combining the CDR3 with reference TRBV11-2 and TRBJ2-3 gives the whole variable domain EAGVAQSPRYKIIEKRQSVAFWCNPISGHATLYWYQQILGQGPKLLIQFQNNGVVDDSQLPKDRFSAERLKGVDSTLKIQPAKLEDSAVYLCASSLEGTSGIFTDTQYFGPGTRLTVL.

The chain recombines TRBV5-5 with TRBJ2-7; D unresolved. V lost 4 bases to trimming and J lost 0 bases, with 11 bases between them. The CDR3 has 14 residues. Germline values: CDR1 SGHKS, CDR2 YYEKEE (reference sequence). The CDR3 region is CASSIGPTSYEQYF. The CDR3 DNA reads as TGTGCCAGCAGCATCGGGCCGACCTCCTACGAGCAGTACTTC.

The rearrangement joins TRBV5-6 to TRBJ2-3, with 9 bases lining up with TRBD2. Germline lookup yields CDR1 SGHDT and CDR2 YYEEEE. V was clipped by 0 bases and J by 1 base; unmatched bases: 0. This CDR3 has 15 amino acids. The CDR3 DNA is TGTGCCAGCAGCTTGGGCGGGGGGGGCACAGATACGCAGTATTTT. It encodes CASSLGGGGTDTQYF.

This clone was seen once. V usage is TRBV5-4 and J usage is TRBJ2-1; maybe TRBD1 (6 bases). Germline V gene data show CDR1 as SGHNT and CDR2 as YYREEE (reference sequence). The CDR3 runs to 17 residues. Trimming stripped 0 bases from V and 10 bases from J, with 23 bases between. The CDR3 DNA is TGTGCCAGCAGCTTGGCCGTTTTAACAGGGACGGACGGGGAGCAGTTCTTC. It yields the protein CASSLAVLTGTDGEQFF.

This clone was picked up many times. The CDR3: CASSQDTATGELFF. The CDR3 nucleotides are TGCGCCAGCAGCCAAGACACGGCCACCGGGGAGCTGTTTTTT. The genes are TRBV5-1 and TRBJ2-2, with unresolved D. CDR1 is SGHRS, CDR2 YFSETQ, per germline. The ends were cut back, 4 bases at V and 4 bases at J, with 11 bases in the middle. This CDR3 comprises 14 residues. Together with reference TRBV5-1 and TRBJ2-2, the CDR3 gives the full variable domain: KAGVTQTPRYLIKTRGQQVTLSCSPISGHRSVSWYQQTPGQGLQFLFEYFSETQRNKGNFPGRFSGRQFSNSRSEMNVSTLELGDSALYLCASSQDTATGELFFGEGSRLTVL.

The gene calls are TRBV29-1 and TRBJ2-1, with 12 nucleotides matching TRBD2. The germline CDR1 and CDR2 sequences are SQVTM and ANQGSEA. CDR3 length equals 13 residues. V gave up 8 bases and J gave up 5 bases; unmatched junction bases: 4. The DNA for the CDR3 is TGCAGCAAGACTAGCGGGAGCGACAATGAGCAGTTCTTC. Translation gives CSKTSGSDNEQFF.

The rearrangement uses TRBV28 and TRBJ2-7; D is unresolved. This CDR3 has 15 residues. With 5 bases removed from V and 2 bases from J, the gap between germline ends came to 16 bases. The germline V gene has CDR1 MDHEN and CDR2 SYDVKM. The CDR3 loop is CASSPILDMPYEQYF. In nucleotides, the CDR3 is TGTGCCAGCAGTCCGATCTTAGACATGCCCTACGAGCAGTACTTC.

This sequence joins TRBV6-5 and TRBJ2-1; TRBD2 matches 8 bases. The CDR3 covers 13 residues. CDR1 is MNHEY, CDR2 SVGAGI, per germline. Trimming removed 11 bases from V and 5 bases from J; junction bases left unmatched: 8. CDR3: CAARRGGHNEQFF. Here the CDR3 DNA reads TGTGCCGCCCGCCGGGGGGGCCACAATGAGCAGTTCTTC.

In its sample, this clone was seen a few times. The CDR3 nucleotides read TGCAGCGTCCTAGGGGCTACGCAGTATTTT. It encodes CSVLGATQYF. V is TRBV29-1 and J is TRBJ2-3; the D gene is possibly TRBD1 (5 bases). Per the germline V gene, CDR1 is SQVTM and CDR2 is ANQGSEA. Deletions cut 6 bases from V and 8 bases from J, with 9 bases between. CDR3 length equals 10 residues.

V and J are TRBV29-1 and TRBJ2-5; 8 bases agree with TRBD1. The CDR3 runs to 15 residues. Looked up from germline, CDR1 is SQVTM and CDR2 is ANQGSEA. Trimming cost V 6 bases and J 1 base; bases outside gene matches: 10. Here the CDR3 reads CSVEGHRGFQETQYF. The CDR3 region has the DNA TGCAGCGTGGAGGGGCACAGGGGGTTCCAAGAGACCCAGTACTTC.

This chain uses TRBV4-1 with TRBJ2-7; the D is unclear. This CDR3 region has 13 residues. V was trimmed by 2 bases and J by 5 bases, leaving 10 bases between them. Per the germline V gene, CDR1 is MGHRA and CDR2 is YSYEKL. The CDR3 nucleotides are TGCGCCAGCAGCCAAATCCCCTACCACGAGCAGTACTTC. This encodes CASSQIPYHEQYF.

The chain carries TRBV5-4 and TRBJ2-2; tentatively, D is TRBD1 (6 bases). This CDR3 has 16 residues. Germline V CDR1 and CDR2: SGHNT, YYREEE (reference sequence). V was pared by 2 bases and J by 6 bases, with 17 bases between. CDR3 loop: CASSLDGTWTAGELFF. For the CDR3, the DNA is TGTGCCAGCAGCTTAGACGGGACATGGACGGCCGGGGAGCTGTTTTTT.

The V and J genes are TRBV28 and TRBJ1-1; 9 bases agree with TRBD1. The germline V gene has CDR1 MDHEN and CDR2 SYDVKM. The CDR3 runs to 15 residues. Trimming removed 2 bases from V and 2 bases from J; junction bases left unmatched: 3. CDR3 amino acids: CASSLADRGNTEAFF. DNA for the CDR3: TGTGCCAGCAGTTTAGCGGACAGGGGAAACACTGAAGCTTTCTTT.

V is TRBV29-1 and J is TRBJ2-7; TRBD1 or TRBD2 may be the D gene (5 bases each). This CDR3 spans 14 amino acids. Germline CDR1 is SQVTM and CDR2 is ANQGSEA. The germline V and J ends were trimmed by 6 bases and 4 bases, with 19 bases remaining between them. CDR3 in DNA: TGCAGCGTCGCCGACCGGGACCAAAATTACGAGCAGTACTTC. Translating it yields CSVADRDQNYEQYF.

This clone turned up a few times. The chain carries TRBV18 and TRBJ2-2; D is possibly TRBD2 (6 bases). This CDR3 comprises 16 residues. CDR1 KGHSH and CDR2 LQKENI come from the germline V gene. V lost 0 bases and J lost 4, with 12 bases in between. CDR3 amino acids: CASSPPLGLTTGELFF. CDR3 DNA sequence: TGTGCCAGCTCACCACCATTGGGACTTACCACCGGGGAGCTGTTTTTT.

The chain is built from TRBV6-6 and TRBJ2-2; D is perhaps TRBD1 (5 bases). V shed 10 bases and J shed 0 bases, with 18 bases lying between them. This CDR3 region has 16 residues. Germline V gene lookup returns CDR1 MNHNY and CDR2 SVGAGI (reference sequence). The CDR3 nucleotides read TGTGCCACCTCGAAAGGACACCTCGCGAACACCGGGGAGCTGTTTTTT. It specifies CATSKGHLANTGELFF.

This rearrangement joins TRBV7-2 to TRBJ2-5, with D possibly TRBD2 on 5 matching bases. CDR1 is SGHTA, CDR2 FQGNSA, per germline. This CDR3 comprises 16 residues. The V and J ends lost 5 bases and 5 bases respectively, with 21 bases between them. DNA for the CDR3: TGTGCCAGCAGCCCCGCTGCGGGTAGCGTGGGGGAGACCCAGTACTTC. Its translation is CASSPAAGSVGETQYF.

The CDR3 reads CSVIYGDRSGNEQFF. CDR3 DNA: TGCAGCGTTATATACGGCGACCGATCCGGCAATGAGCAGTTCTTC. The rearrangement uses TRBV29-1 and TRBJ2-1, with D unclear. V was clipped by 5 bases and J by 6 bases, with 20 bases between them. The germline CDR1 and CDR2 sequences are SQVTM and ANQGSEA. The CDR3 loop spans 15 amino acids.

The V gene is TRBV7-2, the J gene TRBJ2-7; perhaps TRBD1 as D (5 bases). Germline CDR1 is SGHTA and CDR2 is FQGNSA. The CDR3 is made up of 13 amino acids. Trimming left V 3 bases short and J 1 base short, with 7 bases between. This chain's CDR3 is CASSLKGSYEQYF. The CDR3 DNA reads as TGTGCCAGCAGCTTGAAGGGGTCCTACGAGCAGTACTTC.

The count of this clone is one. J is TRBJ2-2 and V is TRBV15; D could derive from TRBD1 or TRBD2 (5 bases each). This CDR3 contains 14 residues. Per germline, CDR1 LNHNV and CDR2 YYDKDF (reference sequence). With 2 bases removed from V and 3 bases from J, the gap between germline ends came to 7 bases. DNA of the CDR3: TGTGCCACCAGCAGACGGGACGACACCGGGGAGCTGTTTTTT. Translating gives CATSRRDDTGELFF.

The J gene is TRBJ1-4, the V gene TRBV15, with TRBD1 identical over 9 bases. The V gene's germline CDR1 is LNHNV and CDR2 YYDKDF (reference sequence). The J segment lost 0 bases and the V segment lost 0 bases, leaving 8 bases of the junction unmatched. CDR3 size: 19 residues. The CDR3 region has the DNA TGTGCCACCAGCAGAGACCAACGGACAGGGGTAGCAACTAATGAAAAACTGTTTTTT. Its translation is CATSRDQRTGVATNEKLFF.